A single sample gave rise to the 8 T cell receptor beta chains below, sequenced in a study of graft-versus-host responses after intestinal transplantation. From the graft tissue, intraepithelial and lamina propria lymphocytes were released through processing. Repertoires were generated with immunoSEQ multiplex PCR, while TCRdb's copy carries only in-frame clones and drops some. The sample consists of some 40,000 clones, around 90% of them appearing once. Here the sequenced sample was ileum tissue, taken about 200 days after intestinal transplant. The receptor source for this set is a human patient who received an intestinal transplant, so some T cells may come from the graft donor.

The chain combines TRBV18 with TRBJ2-1, with TRBD1 as a possible D gene (5 bases). V shed 4 bases and J shed 6 bases, with 13 bases lying between them. Per the germline V gene, CDR1 is KGHSH and CDR2 is LQKENI. The CDR3 consists of 14 residues. The CDR3 nucleotides are TGTGCCAGCTCACGACAGAGTATGAGCAATGAGCAGTTCTTC. This codes for CASSRQSMSNEQFF.

The chain combines TRBV7-6 with TRBJ2-2; 8 positions agree with TRBD1. This CDR3 is built from 16 residues. Trimming took 7 bases from V and 4 from J; bases not matched to a gene: 11. From germline, CDR1 is SGHVS and CDR2 FNYEAQ. The CDR3 region is CASILTGGRGTGELFF. The CDR3 region has the DNA TGTGCCAGCATCCTTACAGGGGGAAGAGGCACCGGGGAGCTGTTTTTT.

For the CDR3, the DNA is TGTGCCAGCAGTTTAGGCCCCTGGACAGGGACAGACTTTTATGGCTACACCTTC. Encoded protein: CASSLGPWTGTDFYGYTF. This chain joins TRBV27 and TRBJ1-2; 8 bases match TRBD1. The trim removed 2 bases at V and 5 bases at J, leaving 16 bases unmatched. Germline V CDR1 and CDR2: MNHEY, SMNVEV (reference sequence). CDR3 length: 18 amino acids.

The V call is TRBV19, the J call TRBJ2-2; 8 bases are shared with TRBD2. CDR1 is LNHDA and CDR2 is SQIVND in the germline V gene (reference sequence). The CDR3 sequence is 15 residues long. J gave up 1 base and V 2 bases, and 0 bases lay outside the gene matches. Written as DNA, the CDR3 is TGTGCCAGTAGTATAACTAGCGGGAACACCGGGGAGCTGTTTTTT. Its translation: CASSITSGNTGELFF.

This clone was detected only a few times. J is TRBJ2-1 and V is TRBV11-2; TRBD2 matches 13 bases. Germline lookup yields CDR1 SGHAT and CDR2 FQNNGV. V lost 6 bases, J lost 4 bases, and 3 bases stayed unmatched. The CDR3 has 15 residues. The CDR3 loop reads CASSSGLAGYNEQFF. In DNA form, the CDR3 reads TGTGCCAGCAGTTCGGGACTAGCGGGGTACAATGAGCAGTTCTTC.

CDR3 loop: CASSLAGRGLGPQHF. In nucleotides, the CDR3 is TGTGCCAGCAGCTTAGCTGGCCGGGGTTTAGGGCCCCAGCATTTT. The V gene is TRBV7-8, the J gene TRBJ1-5; no reliable D call. Trimming removed 0 bases from V and 9 bases from J, with 15 bases in between. Germline CDR1 is SGHVS and CDR2 is FQNEAQ. This CDR3 spans 15 amino acids.

CDR3 coding DNA: TGTGCCAGCAGACGAGGGCCACAGGGGGCAGATACGCAGTATTTT. Translated, it gives CASRRGPQGADTQYF. The chain recombines TRBV28 with TRBJ2-3; TRBD1 aligns across 8 bases. The germline V gene has CDR1 MDHEN and CDR2 SYDVKM. The CDR3 runs 15 residues. V lost 6 bases and J lost 4; bases outside the gene matches: 9.

This chain uses TRBV18 with TRBJ2-5, with D hard to call. The V gene lost 4 bases and the J gene lost 2 bases, with 8 bases spanning the gap. CDR1 and CDR2 (germline): KGHSH, LQKENI. This CDR3 is built from 13 residues. The CDR3 DNA reads as TGTGCCAGCTCACGAAGTTTGCAAGAGACCCAGTACTTC. It codes for CASSRSLQETQYF.